Listed below are T cell receptor beta chains from one sample, sequenced in a study of radiotherapy plus CTLA-4 blockade in lung cancer. Produced via immunoSEQ multiplex PCR; TCRdb's table is partial and in-frame only. This repertoire shows around 45,000 clones, around 77% found once; its top ten account for 11%. This material consisted of peripheral blood, taken from a patient treated with radiotherapy plus ipilimumab. These receptors were obtained from a human donor with non-small cell lung cancer who had stable disease on radiotherapy plus ipilimumab. The CDR3 runs from the conserved cysteine through the conserved F or W. A D gene is named only where the DNA matches it firmly. Only part of the rows carry a size: once, few, many, or a class if the clone is expanded.

cdr3_nt cdr3_aa clone_size d_call j_call v_call
TGTGCCAGCAGCGCCCATACCGGGGCTCGATACGAGCAGTACTTC CASSAHTGARYEQYF . . TRBJ2-7 TRBV9
TGTGCCAGCAGTTTAAGGCCCGCCAGGGGGAATGAGCAGTTCTTC CASSLRPARGNEQFF . TRBD1 TRBJ2-1 TRBV27
TGTGCCAGTAGTACAGGGTGGGACACTGAAGCTTTCTTT CASSTGWDTEAFF . . TRBJ1-1 TRBV19
TGTGCCACCAGCAGAGGAGGAGGGAGAAACGAAAAACTGTTTTTT CATSRGGGRNEKLFF . . TRBJ1-4 TRBV15
TGTGCCAGCAGCTCGGGAGAGGGGGCGGGCAATGAGCAGTTCTTC CASSSGEGAGNEQFF . . TRBJ2-1 TRBV11-3
TGTGCCAGCAGAATTACAGGGGGCAGTGTCACCGGGGAGCTGTTTTTT CASRITGGSVTGELFF . TRBD1 TRBJ2-2 TRBV28
TGCGCCAGTCAGATCGGACAGGGGGATTACGAGCAGTACTTC CASQIGQGDYEQYF . TRBD1 TRBJ2-7 TRBV4-1
TGTGCCAGCGGACAGGGATGGAATTCCTACGAGCAGTACTTC CASGQGWNSYEQYF few TRBD1 TRBJ2-7 TRBV6-5
TGTGCCAGCAGTTACGTGCAAGGGGTTCCCAAAAACATTCAGTACTTC CASSYVQGVPKNIQYF once . TRBJ2-4 TRBV6-6
TGCGCCAGCAGCTTGGGGGCAGTATATGGCTACACCTTC CASSLGAVYGYTF once . TRBJ1-2 TRBV5-1
TGTGCCAGCCAACAGGAAACAGGGAGGGGGCTTGGCTACACCTTC CASQQETGRGLGYTF . TRBD1 TRBJ1-2 TRBV6-1
TGCGCCAGCAGCTATATGGGGTCCATGAACACTGAAGCTTTCTTT CASSYMGSMNTEAFF . . TRBJ1-1 TRBV5-1
TGTGCCAGCAGCTTGGTCCACACAGATACGCAGTATTTT CASSLVHTDTQYF . . TRBJ2-3 TRBV11-2
TGTGCCAGCAGCCCCGGGCAGGGGAGGTCCTACGAGCAGTACTTC CASSPGQGRSYEQYF . . TRBJ2-7 TRBV9
TGTGCCAGCAGTAGAACCGGGACAGGTTATGGCTACACCTTC CASSRTGTGYGYTF . TRBD1 TRBJ1-2 TRBV6-6
TGCGCCAGCAGCCAGTGGCAGGGGGCTCAGGAGACCCAGTACTTC CASSQWQGAQETQYF . TRBD1 TRBJ2-5 TRBV4-3
TGTGCCAGCAGTTTGTTTGACAGTGATAATTCACCCCTCCACTTT CASSLFDSDNSPLHF few . TRBJ1-6 TRBV27
TGTGCCAGCAGCTCCGGAAGACTCTACGAGCAGTACTTC CASSSGRLYEQYF . . TRBJ2-7 TRBV7-2
TGCAGCGTTGACGAGGGCGGCTCTGGAAACACCATATATTTT CSVDEGGSGNTIYF . . TRBJ1-3 TRBV29-1
TGTGCCAGCAGTGAAGGAGGACGTCCGAACACTGAAGCTTTCTTT CASSEGGRPNTEAFF few . TRBJ1-1 TRBV6-1
TGCGCCAGCAGCTTGCTGGAGAGCGGGGAGCTGTTTTTT CASSLLESGELFF few . TRBJ2-2 TRBV5-1
TGTGCCAGCAGCCAAGTCGGTACCTATGGCTACACCTTC CASSQVGTYGYTF . . TRBJ1-2 TRBV14
TGCGCCAGCAGCTTGGGGCCTGCCTCAACTAATGAAAAACTGTTTTTT CASSLGPASTNEKLFF . . TRBJ1-4 TRBV5-1
TGTGCCAGCAGCCAAGTCCTGACCGTGCCTCTCACAGATACGCAGTATTTT CASSQVLTVPLTDTQYF . . TRBJ2-3 TRBV14
TGTGCCAGTAGTTTCGGACAGGGGGGGACTGAAGCTTTCTTT CASSFGQGGTEAFF . TRBD1 TRBJ1-1 TRBV19
TGTGCCAGCAACCTCAAAGGCGGGGGGAGGTCCTACGAGCAGTACTTC CASNLKGGGRSYEQYF . TRBD2 TRBJ2-7 TRBV6-6
TGTGCCAGTAGTGCCGGGACTAGCGGAACCAATGAGCAGTTCTTC CASSAGTSGTNEQFF . TRBD2 TRBJ2-1 TRBV19
TGTGCCAGCAGTGAGGACATCCAGGGCATTCAGTACTTC CASSEDIQGIQYF . . TRBJ2-4 TRBV2
TGCGCCAGCCGCCAAGGGGGAGCTAACTATGGCTACACCTTC CASRQGGANYGYTF . . TRBJ1-2 TRBV10-2
TGTGCCAGCAGCTCTGGACAGGGGGAGGGCACCGGGGAGCTGTTTTTT CASSSGQGEGTGELFF . TRBD1 TRBJ2-2 TRBV5-8
TGTGCCAGCAGCGAAAGACGGACTACAGATACGCAGTATTTT CASSERRTTDTQYF . . TRBJ2-3 TRBV7-2
TGTGCCAGCCGCCCCGGAACCGGACCCAATCAGCCCCAGCATTTT CASRPGTGPNQPQHF . . TRBJ1-5 TRBV2
TGCGCCAGCAGCCCAGATGATGGAGATACGCAGTATTTT CASSPDDGDTQYF . . TRBJ2-3 TRBV5-1
TGTGCCAGCACCTGGAGGGTCTCTGGAAACACCATATATTTT CASTWRVSGNTIYF . . TRBJ1-3 TRBV2
TGCGCCAGCAGCCAATCCCCTTGGCGGGGGTCACGCAAAAACATTCAGTACTTC CASSQSPWRGSRKNIQYF . TRBD2 TRBJ2-4 TRBV4-1
TGTGCCAGCAGCCGAAAGGAGACCCAGTACTTC CASSRKETQYF . . TRBJ2-5 TRBV28
TGTGCCAGTAGTATAGGAGACCTCTGGCAATATAATTCACCCCTCCACTTT CASSIGDLWQYNSPLHF . . TRBJ1-6 TRBV19
TGTGCCATCAGTGGCGGTCAAGAGACCCAGTACTTC CAISGGQETQYF . . TRBJ2-5 TRBV10-3
TGTGCCAGCGCTCGGAGTGAGGGGACCCAGTACTTC CASARSEGTQYF . . TRBJ2-5 TRBV11-2
TGTGCCAGCAGTTTGGGACAACCCGGGCCCCTCCACTTT CASSLGQPGPLHF few . TRBJ1-6 TRBV28
TGTGCCAGCAGTAAACAGGGGTCTCGGGGCTACACCTTC CASSKQGSRGYTF once TRBD1 TRBJ1-2 TRBV27
TGTGCCAGCAGCAGGGGTTCTGGAAACACCATATATTTT CASSRGSGNTIYF . . TRBJ1-3 TRBV28
TGCGCCAGCAGTGAGGGAGCTAACTATGGCTACACCTTC CASSEGANYGYTF . . TRBJ1-2 TRBV10-2
TGTGCCAGCAGCCTTGAAGGGGGCAGGCAGTATTTT CASSLEGGRQYF once TRBD1 TRBJ2-3 TRBV5-4
TGTGCCAGCTCCCACGGTCAGCGGTACATGGAGACCCAGTACTTC CASSHGQRYMETQYF . . TRBJ2-5 TRBV18
TGTGCCAGCAAACCAACCACAGTATCGCCCTACGAGCAGTACTTC CASKPTTVSPYEQYF . . TRBJ2-7 TRBV2
TGCGCCAGCAGCCAAGTTCGGGTGGACCGGAGGGAAAAACTGTTTTTT CASSQVRVDRREKLFF . . TRBJ1-4 TRBV4-1
TGTGCCAGCAGCTACGGACTTAACACCGGGGAGCTGTTTTTT CASSYGLNTGELFF few . TRBJ2-2 TRBV7-2
TGTGCCAGCAGTAGTTTCCAAGCATCCTATAATTCACCCCTCCACTTT CASSSFQASYNSPLHF . . TRBJ1-6 TRBV28
TGTGCCATCAGCGGGACCTTTGGCACAGATACGCAGTATTTT CAISGTFGTDTQYF once . TRBJ2-3 TRBV10-3
TGTGCCAGCAGTGACTTCGCGTGGACTGAAGCTTTCTTT CASSDFAWTEAFF . . TRBJ1-1 TRBV6-4
TGTGCCAGCAGGCCGGATCAGGGGAACACTGAAGCTTTCTTT CASRPDQGNTEAFF . . TRBJ1-1 TRBV28
TGTGCCACCAGCAGAGATCGCGGGGAGCATCAGCCCCAGCATTTT CATSRDRGEHQPQHF few . TRBJ1-5 TRBV15
TGTGCCAGCAGTTTACTACAGGGGGACTCACCCCTCCACTTT CASSLLQGDSPLHF . TRBD1 TRBJ1-6 TRBV27
TGTGCCAGCAGCGTGGGGAAGGGGACTGAAGCTTTCTTT CASSVGKGTEAFF once . TRBJ1-1 TRBV7-8
TGTGCCAGCAGCCTGCGGGACAGGGGGAACAATTCACCCCTCCACTTT CASSLRDRGNNSPLHF . TRBD1 TRBJ1-6 TRBV5-4
TGTGCCAGCAGGCCGGGACAGGGAGGTTCACCCCTCCACTTT CASRPGQGGSPLHF . TRBD1 TRBJ1-6 TRBV6-5